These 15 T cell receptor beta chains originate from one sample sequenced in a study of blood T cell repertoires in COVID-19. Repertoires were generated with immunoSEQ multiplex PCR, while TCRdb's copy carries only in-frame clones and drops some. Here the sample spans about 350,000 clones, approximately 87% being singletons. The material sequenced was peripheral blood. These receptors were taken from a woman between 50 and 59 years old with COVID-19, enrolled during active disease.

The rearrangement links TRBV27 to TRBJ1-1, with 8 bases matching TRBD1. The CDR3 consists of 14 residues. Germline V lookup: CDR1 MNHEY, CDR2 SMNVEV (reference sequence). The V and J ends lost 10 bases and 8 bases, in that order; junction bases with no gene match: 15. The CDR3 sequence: CATVPTPGQEEAFF. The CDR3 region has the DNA TGTGCCACCGTACCGACCCCGGGACAGGAGGAAGCTTTCTTT.

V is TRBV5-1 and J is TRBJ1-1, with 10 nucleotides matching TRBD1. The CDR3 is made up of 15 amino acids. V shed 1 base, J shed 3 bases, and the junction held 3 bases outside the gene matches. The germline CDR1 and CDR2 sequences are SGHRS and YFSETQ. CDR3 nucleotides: TGCGCCAGCAGCTTGATTGACAGGGGGCACACTGAAGCTTTCTTT. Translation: CASSLIDRGHTEAFF.

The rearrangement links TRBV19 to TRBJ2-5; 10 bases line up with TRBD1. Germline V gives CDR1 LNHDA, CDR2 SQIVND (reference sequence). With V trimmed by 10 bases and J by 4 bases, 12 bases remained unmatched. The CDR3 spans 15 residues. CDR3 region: CATTPRQGARETQYF. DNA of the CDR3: TGTGCCACCACGCCCCGACAGGGGGCACGAGAGACCCAGTACTTC.

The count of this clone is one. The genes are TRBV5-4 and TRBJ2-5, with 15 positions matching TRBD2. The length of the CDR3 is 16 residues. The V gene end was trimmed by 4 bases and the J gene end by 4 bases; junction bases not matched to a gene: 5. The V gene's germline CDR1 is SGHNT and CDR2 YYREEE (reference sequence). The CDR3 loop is CASSATGLAGGETQYF. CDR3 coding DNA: TGTGCCAGCAGCGCTACGGGACTAGCGGGGGGAGAGACCCAGTACTTC.

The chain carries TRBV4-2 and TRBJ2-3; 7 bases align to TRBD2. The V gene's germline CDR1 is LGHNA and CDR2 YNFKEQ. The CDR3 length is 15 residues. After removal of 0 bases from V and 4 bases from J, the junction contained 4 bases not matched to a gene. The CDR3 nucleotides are TGTGCCAGCAGCCAAGAGAGCGGGATAGCAGATACGCAGTATTTT. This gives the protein CASSQESGIADTQYF.

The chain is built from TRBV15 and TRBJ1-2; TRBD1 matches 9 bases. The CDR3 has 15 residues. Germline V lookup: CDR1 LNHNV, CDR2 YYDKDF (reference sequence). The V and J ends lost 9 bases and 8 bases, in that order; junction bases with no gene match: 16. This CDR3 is CATDGQGRGSGGYTF. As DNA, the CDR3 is TGTGCCACAGATGGACAGGGGAGAGGTAGTGGCGGCTACACCTTC.

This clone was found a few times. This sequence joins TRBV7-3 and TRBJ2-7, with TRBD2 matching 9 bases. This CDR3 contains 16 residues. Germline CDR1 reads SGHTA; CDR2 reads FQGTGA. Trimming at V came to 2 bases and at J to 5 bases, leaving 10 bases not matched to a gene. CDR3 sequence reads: CASSLVGREGHHEQYF. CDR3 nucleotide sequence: TGTGCCAGCAGCTTAGTCGGGCGGGAGGGCCATCACGAGCAGTACTTC.

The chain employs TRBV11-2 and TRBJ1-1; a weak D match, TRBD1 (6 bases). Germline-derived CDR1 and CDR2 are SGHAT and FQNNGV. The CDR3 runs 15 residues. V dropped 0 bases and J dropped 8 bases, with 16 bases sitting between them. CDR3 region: CASSLDLSRTAEAFF. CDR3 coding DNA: TGTGCCAGCAGCTTAGATCTCAGCAGGACAGCGGAAGCTTTCTTT.

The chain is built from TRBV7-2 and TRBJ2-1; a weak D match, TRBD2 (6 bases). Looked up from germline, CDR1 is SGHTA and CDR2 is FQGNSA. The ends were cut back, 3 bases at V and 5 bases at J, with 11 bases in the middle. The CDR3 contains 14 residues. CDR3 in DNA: TGTGCCAGCAGCTTTGGACTAACGAACAATGAGCAGTTCTTC. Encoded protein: CASSFGLTNNEQFF.

Written as DNA, the CDR3 is TGTGCCAGCATGAGGCGGACATCGAACACTGAAGCTTTCTTT. It codes for CASMRRTSNTEAFF. V is TRBV6-6 and J is TRBJ1-1; possible D gene TRBD1, 5 bases. CDR3 length equals 14 residues. Trimming took 7 bases from V and 1 from J, leaving 13 bases between them. Germline-derived CDR1 and CDR2 are MNHNY and SVGAGI (reference sequence).

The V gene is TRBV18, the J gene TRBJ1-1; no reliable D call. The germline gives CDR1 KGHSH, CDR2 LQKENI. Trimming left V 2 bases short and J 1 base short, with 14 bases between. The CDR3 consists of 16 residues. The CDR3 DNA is TGTGCCAGCTCACCAACTAGAGGACCTTCGAACACTGAAGCTTTCTTT. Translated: CASSPTRGPSNTEAFF.

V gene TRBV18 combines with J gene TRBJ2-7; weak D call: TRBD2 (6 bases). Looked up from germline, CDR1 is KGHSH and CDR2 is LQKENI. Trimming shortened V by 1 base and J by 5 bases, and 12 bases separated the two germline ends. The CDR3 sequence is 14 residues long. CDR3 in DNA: TGTGCCAGCTCACCACGTCGAAGGGAGGACGAGCAGTACTTC. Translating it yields CASSPRRREDEQYF.

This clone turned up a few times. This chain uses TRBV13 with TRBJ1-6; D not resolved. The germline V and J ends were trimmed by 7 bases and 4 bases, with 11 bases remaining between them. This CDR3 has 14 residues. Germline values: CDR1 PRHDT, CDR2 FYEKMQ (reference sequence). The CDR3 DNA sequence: TGTGCCAGCACACTCACAGTTTATAATTCACCCCTCCACTTT. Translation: CASTLTVYNSPLHF.

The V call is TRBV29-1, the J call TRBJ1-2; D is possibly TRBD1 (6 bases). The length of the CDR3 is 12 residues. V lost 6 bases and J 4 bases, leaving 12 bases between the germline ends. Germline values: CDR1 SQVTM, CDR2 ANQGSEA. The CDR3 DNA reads TGCAGCGTGGCTGGGGGGGCCTATGGCTACACCTTC. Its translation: CSVAGGAYGYTF.

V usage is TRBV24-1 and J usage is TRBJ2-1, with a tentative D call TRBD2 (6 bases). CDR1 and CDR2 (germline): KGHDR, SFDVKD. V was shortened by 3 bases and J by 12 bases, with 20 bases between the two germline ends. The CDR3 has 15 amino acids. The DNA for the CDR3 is TGTGCCACCAGTGATGTTGAAGGGCCCGGGGAGGTGCAGTTCTTC. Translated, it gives CATSDVEGPGEVQFF.